This TCR beta chain stems from a study of CD8 T cells in Susac syndrome. Whole-study findings and limits: CD4+ repertoires of Susac syndrome patients lacked detectable clonal expansion.

After extraction with the RNeasy kit, about 0.45 to 1 ug of the RNA was reverse transcribed using random hexamers. The immunoSEQ assay covered 54 Vbeta and 13 Jbeta segments for CDR3. TCRdb used MiXCR to reprocess the immunoSEQ multiplex PCR reads, holding one entry per CDR3 protein. The sample has roughly 150,000 distinct CDR3 sequences; roughly 95% are singletons. This clonotype was picked up one time. Its target is unknown. This sequence originates from a human donor with Susac syndrome. The source material was CD4+ T cells from PBMCs.

CDR3 region: CSVDLTGGDEQYF. In DNA, the CDR3 is TGCAGCGTTGATCTGACAGGGGGCGACGAGCAGTACTTC. The chain is built from TRBV29-1 and TRBJ2-7, with TRBD1 identical over 10 bases. Germline assignment: CDR1 SQVTM and CDR2 ANQGSEA. V dropped 3 bases and J dropped 5; count of bases not matched to a gene: 4. This CDR3 has 13 amino acids.